The clone carrying this T cell receptor beta chain was recorded at least ten times. Its antigen remains unidentified. The record originates from a study of human T cells and chemical hapten exposure. The overall study: TCR yields per sample varied mostly from small pooled library volume differences.

The time point is: healthy volunteer bleed at 6 weeks. RNA extraction used unfractionated whole blood as the source of total RNA. Individual cDNA molecules had unique molecular identifiers attached to them by the library. In the source study's methods: A typical sample had 95,000 to 100,000 TCRs, with about 23,224 to 750,000 overall. TCRdb passed the RACE reads through MiXCR, listing each CDR3 protein once. The V and J calls here are based on TCRdb, not the publication. This repertoire shows 75,000 to 80,000 distinct CDR3 sequences, around 9.3% found once; its top ten account for around 1.7%. Overall study results and limits: DPC sensitization did not alter TCRs above 1 in 1000 frequency.

V was clipped by 6 bases and J by 0 bases, with 15 bases between them. In germline, CDR1 is SQVTM, CDR2 ANQGSEA. The CDR3 sequence is 14 residues long. The chain joins TRBV29-1 to TRBJ2-7, with D perhaps matching TRBD2 (6 bases). The sample consisted of whole blood. This receptor was taken from a female donor in good health. Some clones in this sample may be carry-over from other donors' samples. CDR3 DNA: TGCAGCGTGGGGGGTCCCAGGAGCTCCTACGAGCAGTACTTC. Its protein is CSVGGPRSSYEQYF.